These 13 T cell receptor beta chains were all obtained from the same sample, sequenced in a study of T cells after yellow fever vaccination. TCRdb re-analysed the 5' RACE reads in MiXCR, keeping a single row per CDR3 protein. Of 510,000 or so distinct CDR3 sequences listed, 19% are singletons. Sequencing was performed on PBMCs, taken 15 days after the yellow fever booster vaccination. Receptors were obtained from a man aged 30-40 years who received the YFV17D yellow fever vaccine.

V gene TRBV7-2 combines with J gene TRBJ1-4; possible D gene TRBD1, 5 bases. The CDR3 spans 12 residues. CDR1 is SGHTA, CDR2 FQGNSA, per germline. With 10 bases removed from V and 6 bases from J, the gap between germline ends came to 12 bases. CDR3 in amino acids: CATNGADEKLFF. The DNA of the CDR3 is TGTGCCACAAATGGGGCTGATGAAAAACTGTTTTTT.

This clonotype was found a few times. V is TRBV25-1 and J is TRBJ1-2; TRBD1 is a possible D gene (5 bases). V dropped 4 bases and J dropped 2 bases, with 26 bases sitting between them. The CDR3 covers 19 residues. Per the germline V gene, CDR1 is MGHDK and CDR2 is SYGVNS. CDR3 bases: TGTGCCAGCAGTGTTGGGTTGGGGGATCCGGGACCCCGGAACTATGGCTACACCTTC. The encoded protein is CASSVGLGDPGPRNYGYTF.

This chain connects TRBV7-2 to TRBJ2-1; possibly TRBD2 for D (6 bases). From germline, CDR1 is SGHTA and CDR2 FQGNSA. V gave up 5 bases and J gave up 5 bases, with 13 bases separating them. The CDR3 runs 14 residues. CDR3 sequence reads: CASSPGGGDNEQFF. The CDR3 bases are TGTGCCAGCAGCCCCGGGGGTGGGGACAATGAGCAGTTCTTC.

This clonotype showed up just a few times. The CDR3: CSARGPLAGGGNNEQFF. CDR3 DNA sequence: TGCAGTGCTAGAGGACCGCTAGCGGGAGGAGGAAACAATGAGCAGTTCTTC. The V call is TRBV20-1, the J call TRBJ2-1; 11 nucleotides line up with TRBD2. The CDR3 covers 17 residues. Unmatched junction bases numbered 10, after V lost 1 base and J lost 5 bases. Germline CDR1 is DFQATT and CDR2 is SNEGSKA (reference sequence).

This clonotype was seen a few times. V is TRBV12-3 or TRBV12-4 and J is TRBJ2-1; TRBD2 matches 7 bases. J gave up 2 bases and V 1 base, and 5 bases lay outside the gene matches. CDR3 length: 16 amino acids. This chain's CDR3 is CASSLEASGPYNEQFF. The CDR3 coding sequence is TGTGCCAGCAGTTTAGAGGCTAGCGGACCCTACAATGAGCAGTTCTTC.

The CDR3 here is CASSELAGAGTGELFF. As DNA, the CDR3 is TGTGCCAGCAGTGAACTAGCGGGAGCGGGCACCGGGGAGCTGTTTTTT. V gene TRBV12-3 or TRBV12-4 combines with J gene TRBJ2-2; 11 nucleotides line up with TRBD2. Trimming at V came to 5 bases and at J to 4 bases, leaving 6 bases not matched to a gene. The CDR3 sequence is 16 residues long.

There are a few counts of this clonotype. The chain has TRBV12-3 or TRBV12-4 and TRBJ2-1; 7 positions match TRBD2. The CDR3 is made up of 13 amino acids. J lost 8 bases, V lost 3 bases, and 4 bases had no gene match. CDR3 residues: CASSFGGRYEQFF. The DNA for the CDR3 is TGTGCCAGCAGTTTCGGGGGGAGGTATGAGCAGTTCTTC.

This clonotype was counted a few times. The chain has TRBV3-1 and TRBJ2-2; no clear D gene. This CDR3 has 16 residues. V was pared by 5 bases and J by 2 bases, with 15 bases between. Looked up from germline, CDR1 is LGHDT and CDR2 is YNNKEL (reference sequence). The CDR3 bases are TGTGCCAGCAGCGGTTCAGGACCGATCAACACCGGGGAGCTGTTTTTT. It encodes CASSGSGPINTGELFF.

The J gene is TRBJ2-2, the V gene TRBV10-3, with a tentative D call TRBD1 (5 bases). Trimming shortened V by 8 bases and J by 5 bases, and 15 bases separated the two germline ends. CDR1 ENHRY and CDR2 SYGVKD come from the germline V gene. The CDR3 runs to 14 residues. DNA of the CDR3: TGTGCCATCGAAGACCCAGGGTGGACCGGGGAGCTGTTTTTT. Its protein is CAIEDPGWTGELFF.

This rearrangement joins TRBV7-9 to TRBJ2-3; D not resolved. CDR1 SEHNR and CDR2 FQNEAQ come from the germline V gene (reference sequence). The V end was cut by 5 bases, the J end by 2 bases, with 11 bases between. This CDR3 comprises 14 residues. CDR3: CASSTLAVTDTQYF. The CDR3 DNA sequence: TGTGCCAGCAGCACGTTGGCCGTCACAGATACGCAGTATTTT.

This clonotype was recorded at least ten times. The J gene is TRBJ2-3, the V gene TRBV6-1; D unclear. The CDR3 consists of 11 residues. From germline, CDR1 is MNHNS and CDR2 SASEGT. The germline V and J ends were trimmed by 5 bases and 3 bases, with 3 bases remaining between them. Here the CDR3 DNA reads TGTGCCAGCAGTCAGACAGATACGCAGTATTTT. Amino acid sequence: CASSQTDTQYF.

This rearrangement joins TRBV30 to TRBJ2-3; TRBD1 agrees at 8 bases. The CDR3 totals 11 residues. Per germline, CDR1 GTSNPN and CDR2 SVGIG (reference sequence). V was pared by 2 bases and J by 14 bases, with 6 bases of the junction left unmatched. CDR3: CAWSMDRVPYF. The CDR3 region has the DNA TGTGCCTGGAGTATGGACAGGGTCCCGTATTTT.

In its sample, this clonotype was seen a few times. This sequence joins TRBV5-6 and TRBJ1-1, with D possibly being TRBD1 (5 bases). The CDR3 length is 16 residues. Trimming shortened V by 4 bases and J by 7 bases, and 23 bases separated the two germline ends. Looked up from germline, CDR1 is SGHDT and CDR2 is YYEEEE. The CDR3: CASSAGEENFRNEAFF. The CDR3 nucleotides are TGTGCCAGCAGCGCGGGGGAGGAGAACTTCCGTAATGAAGCTTTCTTT. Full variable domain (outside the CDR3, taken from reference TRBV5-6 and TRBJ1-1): DAGVTQSPTHLIKTRGQQVTLRCSPKSGHDTVSWYQQALGQGPQFIFQYYEEEERQRGNFPDRFSGHQFPNYSSELNVNALLLGDSALYLCASSAGEENFRNEAFFGQGTRLTVV.